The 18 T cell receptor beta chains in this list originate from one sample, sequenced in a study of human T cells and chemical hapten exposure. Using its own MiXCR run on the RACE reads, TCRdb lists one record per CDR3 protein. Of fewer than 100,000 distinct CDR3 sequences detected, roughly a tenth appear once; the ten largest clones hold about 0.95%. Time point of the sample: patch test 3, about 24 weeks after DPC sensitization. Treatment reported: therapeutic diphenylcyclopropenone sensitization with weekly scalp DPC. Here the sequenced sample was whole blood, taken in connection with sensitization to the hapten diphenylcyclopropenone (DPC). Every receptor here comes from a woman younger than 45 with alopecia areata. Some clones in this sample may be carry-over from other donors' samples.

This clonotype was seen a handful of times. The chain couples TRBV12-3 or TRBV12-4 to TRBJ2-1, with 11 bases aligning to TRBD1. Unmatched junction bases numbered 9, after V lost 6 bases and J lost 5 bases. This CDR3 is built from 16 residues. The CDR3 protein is CASSLGQGARNNEQFF. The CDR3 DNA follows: TGTGCCAGCAGCCTTGGACAGGGGGCGAGGAACAATGAGCAGTTCTTC.

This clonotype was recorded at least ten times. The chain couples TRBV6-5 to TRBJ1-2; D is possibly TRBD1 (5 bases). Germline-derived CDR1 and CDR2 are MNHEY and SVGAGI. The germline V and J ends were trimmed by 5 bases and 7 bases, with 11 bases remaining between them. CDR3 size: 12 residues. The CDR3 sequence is CASSTLGLGYTF. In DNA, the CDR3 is TGTGCCAGCAGTACATTGGGGCTTGGCTACACCTTC.

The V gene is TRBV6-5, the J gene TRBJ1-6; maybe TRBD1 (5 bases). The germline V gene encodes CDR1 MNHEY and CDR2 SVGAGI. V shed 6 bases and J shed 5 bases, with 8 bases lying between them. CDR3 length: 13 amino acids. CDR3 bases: TGTGCCAGCAGGCTACAGGATAATTCACCCCTCCACTTT. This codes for CASRLQDNSPLHF.

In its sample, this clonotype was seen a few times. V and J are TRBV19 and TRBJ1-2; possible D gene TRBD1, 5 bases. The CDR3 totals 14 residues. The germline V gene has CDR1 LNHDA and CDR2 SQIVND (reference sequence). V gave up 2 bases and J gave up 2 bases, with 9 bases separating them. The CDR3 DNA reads TGTGCCAGTAGTATACCAGGGTTGAACTATGGCTACACCTTC. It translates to CASSIPGLNYGYTF.

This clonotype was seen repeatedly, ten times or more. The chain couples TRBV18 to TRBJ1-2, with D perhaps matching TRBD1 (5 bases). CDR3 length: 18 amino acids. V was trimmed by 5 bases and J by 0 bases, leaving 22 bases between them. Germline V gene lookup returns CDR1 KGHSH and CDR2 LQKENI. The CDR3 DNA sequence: TGTGCCAGCTCATCATACCCCATTCTGACAGATACTAACTATGGCTACACCTTC. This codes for CASSSYPILTDTNYGYTF.

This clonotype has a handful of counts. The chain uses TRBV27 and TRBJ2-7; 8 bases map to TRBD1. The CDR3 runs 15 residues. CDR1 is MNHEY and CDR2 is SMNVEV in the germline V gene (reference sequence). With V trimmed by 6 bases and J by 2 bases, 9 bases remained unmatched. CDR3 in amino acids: CASSLNGQGTYEQYV. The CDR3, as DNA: TGTGCCAGCAGCTTAAACGGACAGGGAACCTACGAGCAGTACGTC.

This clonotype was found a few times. The CDR3 DNA reads as TGTGCCAGCAGCTTGATTGGGGGAGGAGGCTACACCTTC. It codes for CASSLIGGGGYTF. The rearrangement uses TRBV5-4 and TRBJ1-2; D is possibly TRBD1 (5 bases). V lost 1 base to trimming and J lost 8 bases, with 12 bases between them. Germline V CDR1 and CDR2: SGHNT, YYREEE (reference sequence). This CDR3 spans 13 amino acids.

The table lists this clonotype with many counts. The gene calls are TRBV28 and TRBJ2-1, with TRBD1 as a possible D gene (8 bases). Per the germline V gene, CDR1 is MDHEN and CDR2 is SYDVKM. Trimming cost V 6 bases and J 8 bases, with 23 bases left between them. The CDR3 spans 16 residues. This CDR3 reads CASSYPGGQGIYEQFF. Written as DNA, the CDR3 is TGTGCCAGCAGCTACCCGGGAGGACAGGGCATCTATGAGCAGTTCTTC.

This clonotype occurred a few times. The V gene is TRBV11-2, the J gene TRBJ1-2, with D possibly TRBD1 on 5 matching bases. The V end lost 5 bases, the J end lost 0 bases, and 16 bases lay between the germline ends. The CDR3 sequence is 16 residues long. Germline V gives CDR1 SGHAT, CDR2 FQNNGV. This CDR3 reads CASSPLGGRANYGYTF. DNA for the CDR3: TGTGCCAGCAGCCCCCTGGGGGGGAGAGCTAACTATGGCTACACCTTC.

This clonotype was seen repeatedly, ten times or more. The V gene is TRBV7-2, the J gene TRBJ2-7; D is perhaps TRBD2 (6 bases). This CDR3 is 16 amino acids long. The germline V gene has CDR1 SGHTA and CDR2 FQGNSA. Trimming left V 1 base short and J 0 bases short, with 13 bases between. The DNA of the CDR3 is TGTGCCAGCAGCTTAGGTTCCGGGAGCCTCTCCTACGAGCAGTACTTC. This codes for CASSLGSGSLSYEQYF.

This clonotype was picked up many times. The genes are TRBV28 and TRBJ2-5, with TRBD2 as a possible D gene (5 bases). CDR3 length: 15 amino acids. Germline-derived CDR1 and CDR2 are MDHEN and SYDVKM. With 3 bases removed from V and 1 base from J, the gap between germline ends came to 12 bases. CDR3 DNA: TGTGCCAGCAGTTTCTCTTCGGGAACCCAAGAGACCCAGTACTTC. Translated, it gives CASSFSSGTQETQYF.

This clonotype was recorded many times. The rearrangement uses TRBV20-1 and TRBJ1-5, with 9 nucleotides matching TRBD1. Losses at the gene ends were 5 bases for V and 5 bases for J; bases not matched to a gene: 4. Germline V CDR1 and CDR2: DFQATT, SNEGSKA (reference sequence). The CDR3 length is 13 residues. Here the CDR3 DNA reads TGCAGTGCTTCCGGGACAGGGTATCAGCCCCAGCATTTT. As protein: CSASGTGYQPQHF.

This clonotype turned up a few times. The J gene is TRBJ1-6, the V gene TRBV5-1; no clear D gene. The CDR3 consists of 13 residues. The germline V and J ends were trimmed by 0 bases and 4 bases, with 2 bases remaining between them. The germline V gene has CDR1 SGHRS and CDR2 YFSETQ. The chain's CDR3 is CASSLDYNSPLHF. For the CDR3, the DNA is TGCGCCAGCAGCTTGGATTATAATTCACCCCTCCACTTT.

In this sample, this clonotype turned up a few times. DNA of the CDR3: TGTGCCAGCAGCACCCCCGGGACCCCTGGAAACACCATATATTTT. Protein product: CASSTPGTPGNTIYF. The rearrangement links TRBV6-5 to TRBJ1-3, with D tentatively TRBD1 (5 bases). The V and J ends lost 6 bases and 2 bases respectively, with 14 bases between them. There are 15 residues in the CDR3. The germline CDR1 and CDR2 sequences are MNHEY and SVGAGI.

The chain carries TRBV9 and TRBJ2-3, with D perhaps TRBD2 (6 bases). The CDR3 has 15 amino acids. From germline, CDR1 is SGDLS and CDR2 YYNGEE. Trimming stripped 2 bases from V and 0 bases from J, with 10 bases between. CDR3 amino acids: CASSVSGDSTDTQYF. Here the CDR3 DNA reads TGTGCCAGCAGCGTTAGCGGAGATAGCACAGATACGCAGTATTTT. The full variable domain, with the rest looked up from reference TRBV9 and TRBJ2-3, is DSGVTQTPKHLITATGQRVTLRCSPRSGDLSVYWYQQSLDQGLQFLIQYYNGEERAKGNILERFSAQQFPDLHSELNLSSLELGDSALYFCASSVSGDSTDTQYFGPGTRLTVL.

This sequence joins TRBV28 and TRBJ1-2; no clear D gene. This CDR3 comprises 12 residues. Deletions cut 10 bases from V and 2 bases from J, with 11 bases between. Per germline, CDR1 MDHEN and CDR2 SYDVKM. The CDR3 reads CATQSPNYGYTF. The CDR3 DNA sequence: TGTGCCACCCAATCTCCGAACTATGGCTACACCTTC.

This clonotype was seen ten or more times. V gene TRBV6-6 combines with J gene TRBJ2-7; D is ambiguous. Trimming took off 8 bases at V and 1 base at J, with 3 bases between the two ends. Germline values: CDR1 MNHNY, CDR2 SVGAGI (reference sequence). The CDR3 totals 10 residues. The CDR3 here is CASGSYEQYF. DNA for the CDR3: TGTGCCAGCGGGTCCTACGAGCAGTACTTC.

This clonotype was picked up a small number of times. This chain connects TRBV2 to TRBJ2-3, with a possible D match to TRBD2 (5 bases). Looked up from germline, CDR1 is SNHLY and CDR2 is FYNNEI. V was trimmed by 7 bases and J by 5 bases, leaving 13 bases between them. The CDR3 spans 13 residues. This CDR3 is CASTPRLLDTQYF. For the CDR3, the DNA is TGTGCCAGCACCCCTCGACTACTAGATACGCAGTATTTT. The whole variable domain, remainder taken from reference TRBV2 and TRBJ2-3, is EPEVTQTPSHQVTQMGQEVILRCVPISNHLYFYWYRQILGQKVEFLVSFYNNEISEKSEIFDDQFSVERPDGSNFTLKIRSTKLEDSAMYFCASTPRLLDTQYFGPGTRLTVL.